This T cell receptor (beta chain) comes out of a study of fetal regulatory T cell absence and autoimmunity. General observations from the study: Compared with cord blood, pancreas showed oligoclonal TCR enrichment, some clones over 80-fold.

Sequencing used immunoSEQ multiplex PCR; TCRdb keeps in-frame clones, though not all of them. Seen here are just over 45,000 clones, about four fifths observed once, and the top ten hold 0.35% to 0.5%. A note on this clone: The antigen remains unidentified.

The germline V gene has CDR1 SQVTM and CDR2 ANQGSEA. V gave up 8 bases and J gave up 9 bases, with 14 bases separating them. The CDR3 consists of 10 residues. J is TRBJ2-7 and V is TRBV29-1; TRBD2 is a possible D gene (6 bases). The receptor was isolated from a newborn boy with IPEX syndrome. Sequencing was done on a sample of cord blood. CDR3: CSNPRDAQYF. DNA for the CDR3: TGCAGCAACCCGCGGGACGCGCAGTACTTC.